A single sample gave rise to the 14 T cell receptor beta chains below, sequenced in a study of T cell responses to AZD1222 COVID-19 vaccine. TCRdb's table, derived via immunoSEQ multiplex PCR, lists solely in-frame clones and lacks some. The sample holds over 85,000 clones, 80% to 95% seen once. The sequenced sample was peripheral blood, obtained on day 0 of AZD1222 vaccination. The receptors here all came from an adult in good health.

V and J are TRBV5-5 and TRBJ1-2; TRBD1 might be the D (5 bases). Trimming left V 0 bases short and J 0 bases short, with 12 bases between. In germline, CDR1 is SGHKS, CDR2 YYEKEE (reference sequence). The CDR3 runs to 16 residues. CDR3 amino acids: CASSLETARANYGYTF. The CDR3, as DNA: TGTGCCAGCAGCTTGGAGACAGCTAGAGCTAACTATGGCTACACCTTC.

The chain employs TRBV7-2 and TRBJ2-2; tentatively, D is TRBD2 (5 bases). The V and J ends lost 2 bases and 2 bases respectively, with 9 bases between them. CDR3 size: 15 residues. The V gene's germline CDR1 is SGHTA and CDR2 FQGNSA. CDR3 bases: TGTGCCAGCAGCTTACGGGATTCTAACACCGGGGAGCTGTTTTTT. Amino acids: CASSLRDSNTGELFF.

The chain couples TRBV10-2 to TRBJ1-6, with D uncertain. Trimming stripped 1 base from V and 6 bases from J, with 1 base between. The CDR3 runs to 12 residues. Germline V gene sequence: CDR1 WSHSY, CDR2 SAAADI. The CDR3: CASSEFNSPLHF. The CDR3 bases are TGCGCCAGCAGTGAGTTTAATTCACCCCTCCACTTT.

The chain couples TRBV28 to TRBJ2-7; D not certain. The germline V gene has CDR1 MDHEN and CDR2 SYDVKM. The V and J ends lost 4 bases and 3 bases respectively, with 4 bases between them. The CDR3 loop spans 11 amino acids. The CDR3 DNA reads as TGTGCCAGCAGTTACCGCTACGAGCAGTACTTC. Translated, it gives CASSYRYEQYF.

V and J are TRBV6-5 and TRBJ1-1; possible D gene TRBD1, 5 bases. CDR1 MNHEY and CDR2 SVGAGI come from the germline V gene. This CDR3 region has 14 residues. V was trimmed by 2 bases and J by 2 bases, leaving 9 bases between them. The CDR3 spells CASSYPGLNTEAFF. DNA for the CDR3: TGTGCCAGCAGTTACCCGGGACTCAACACTGAAGCTTTCTTT.

The chain employs TRBV4-2 and TRBJ2-1; 13 bases are a match to TRBD2. CDR3 length: 19 amino acids. CDR1 and CDR2 (germline): LGHNA, YNFKEQ. V lost 1 base to trimming and J lost 2 bases; unmatched junction nucleotides: 8. Written as DNA, the CDR3 is TGTGCCAGCAGCCAAGCGCGGACTAGCGGGGGACTCCCCTACAATGAGCAGTTCTTC. This gives the protein CASSQARTSGGLPYNEQFF.

In its sample, this clone was seen once. The chain joins TRBV28 to TRBJ1-5, with D possibly matching TRBD1 (6 bases). Germline V gene lookup returns CDR1 MDHEN and CDR2 SYDVKM. Trimming removed 3 bases at V and 3 bases at J, with 9 bases between. CDR3 size: 14 residues. The CDR3 region is CASSFAGANQPQHF. CDR3 coding DNA: TGTGCCAGCAGTTTCGCAGGGGCCAATCAGCCCCAGCATTTT.

The rearrangement uses TRBV11-3 and TRBJ2-3; D possibly corresponds to TRBD1 (6 bases). The V end lost 2 bases, the J end lost 5 bases, and 8 bases lay between the germline ends. CDR1 is SGHNT, CDR2 YENEEA, per germline. This CDR3 contains 13 residues. The DNA for the CDR3 is TGTGCCAGCAGCTTATCAGGGGAAGATACGCAGTATTTT. Its translation: CASSLSGEDTQYF.

This clone has only one observation. The chain joins TRBV6-4 to TRBJ2-2; 10 bases are shared with TRBD2. The CDR3 length is 18 residues. V gave up 4 bases and J gave up 4 bases; unmatched junction bases: 12. The germline gives CDR1 MRHNA, CDR2 SNTAGT. DNA for the CDR3: TGTGCCAGCAGTGTCTCAGGCCTAGCGGGGGTCCCCACCGGGGAGCTGTTTTTT. Translated: CASSVSGLAGVPTGELFF.

This sequence joins TRBV3-1 (or the pseudogene TRBV3-2) and TRBJ2-7; possibly TRBD2 for D (6 bases). The germline V gene has CDR1 LGHDT and CDR2 YNNKEL (reference sequence). This CDR3 has 15 residues. With 4 bases removed from V and 1 base from J, the gap between germline ends came to 14 bases. CDR3 sequence: CASSLRDFGSYEQYF. In nucleotides, the CDR3 is TGTGCCAGCAGCCTCCGGGACTTCGGGTCCTACGAGCAGTACTTC.

A single count supports this clone. This rearrangement joins TRBV30 to TRBJ1-2; 8 positions agree with TRBD1. Per germline, CDR1 GTSNPN and CDR2 SVGIG (reference sequence). The CDR3 is 13 amino acids. Trimming cost V 3 bases and J 2 bases; bases outside gene matches: 2. This CDR3 reads CAWSWTGNYGYTF. For the CDR3, the DNA is TGTGCCTGGAGCTGGACAGGGAACTATGGCTACACCTTC.

V gene TRBV6-5 combines with J gene TRBJ1-5; 8 bases match TRBD1. CDR3 length: 15 amino acids. CDR1 and CDR2 from the germline V gene are MNHEY and SVGAGI. Losses at the gene ends were 7 bases for V and 6 bases for J; bases not matched to a gene: 11. The CDR3 is CASTSTGGVAQPQHF. The CDR3 DNA follows: TGTGCCAGCACCTCAACAGGGGGAGTAGCTCAGCCCCAGCATTTT.

This clone was observed a few times. This chain uses TRBV29-1 with TRBJ1-2, with a weak D call TRBD1 (6 bases). Germline CDR1 reads SQVTM; CDR2 reads ANQGSEA. This CDR3 region has 14 residues. V gave up 3 bases and J gave up 8 bases, with 19 bases separating them. The CDR3 here is CSVDSVQGVEGYTF. The CDR3 DNA sequence: TGCAGCGTTGATTCGGTACAGGGTGTCGAAGGCTACACCTTC. Drawing the rest from reference TRBV29-1 and TRBJ1-2, the complete variable domain is SAVISQKPSRDICQRGTSLTIQCQVDSQVTMMFWYRQQPGQSLTLIATANQGSEATYESGFVIDKFPISRPNLTFSTLTVSNMSPEDSSIYLCSVDSVQGVEGYTFGSGTRLTVV.

In its sample, this clone was seen once. The rearrangement uses TRBV6-5 and TRBJ2-3; the match to TRBD2 covers 12 bases. Germline-derived CDR1 and CDR2 are MNHEY and SVGAGI. V was clipped by 4 bases and J by 4 bases; unmatched bases: 6. This CDR3 is built from 16 residues. The CDR3 here is CASSSLAGGMADTQYF. The DNA of the CDR3 is TGTGCCAGCAGTTCACTAGCGGGGGGTATGGCAGATACGCAGTATTTT.